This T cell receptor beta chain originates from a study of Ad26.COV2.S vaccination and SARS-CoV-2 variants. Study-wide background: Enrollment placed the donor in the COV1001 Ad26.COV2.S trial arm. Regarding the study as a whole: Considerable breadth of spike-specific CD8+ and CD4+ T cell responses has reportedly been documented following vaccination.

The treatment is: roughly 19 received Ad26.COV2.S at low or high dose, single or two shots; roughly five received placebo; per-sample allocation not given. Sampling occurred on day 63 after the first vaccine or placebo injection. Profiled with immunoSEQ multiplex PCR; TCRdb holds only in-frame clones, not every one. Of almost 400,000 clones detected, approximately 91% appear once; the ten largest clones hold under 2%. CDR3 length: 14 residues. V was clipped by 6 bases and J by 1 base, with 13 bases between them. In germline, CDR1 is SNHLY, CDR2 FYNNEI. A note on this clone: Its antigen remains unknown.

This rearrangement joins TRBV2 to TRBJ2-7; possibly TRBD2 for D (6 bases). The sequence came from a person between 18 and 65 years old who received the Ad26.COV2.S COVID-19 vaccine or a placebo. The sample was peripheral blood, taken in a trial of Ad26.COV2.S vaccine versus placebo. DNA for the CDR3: TGTGCCAGCAGGGACGGGAGCACTTCCTACGAGCAGTACTTC. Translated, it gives CASRDGSTSYEQYF.